This is a list of T cell receptor beta chains from one sample in a study of vaccination effects on CD4 cells after COVID-19. Repertoires were generated with immunoSEQ multiplex PCR, while TCRdb's copy carries only in-frame clones and drops some. The sample comprises about 55,000 clones, roughly 70% of which are singletons, and around 16% rests with the top ten. No cognate antigen is known for these TCRs. The starting material was CD4+ T cells from PBMCs cultured with SARS-CoV-2 spike peptides, obtained before COVID-19 vaccination. The receptors derive from a human donor who received a COVID-19 vaccine. Each CDR3 is given with its conserved first and last residue. D genes are given only for firm matches. Size is omitted from some rows. Given values are once, few, many or a class for expanded clones.

V,size,length,D,J,CDR3,DNA
TRBV25-1,NA,15,TRBD2,TRBJ2-1,CASSPDSGRDNEQFF,TGTGCCAGCAGTCCTGATAGCGGGAGGGACAATGAGCAGTTCTTC
TRBV5-1,once,15,NA,TRBJ2-7,CASSPQPTTSYEQYF,TGCGCCAGCAGCCCACAACCCACAACCTCCTACGAGCAGTACTTC
TRBV5-1,NA,17,TRBD2,TRBJ2-3,CASSSVGTSVSTDTQYF,TGCGCCAGCAGCTCGGTGGGGACTAGCGTAAGCACAGATACGCAGTATTTT
TRBV19,NA,18,TRBD2,TRBJ2-6,CASSIGAGGWSGANVLTF,TGTGCCAGTAGTATAGGGGCGGGGGGGTGGTCTGGGGCCAACGTCCTGACTTTC
TRBV19,few,15,NA,TRBJ1-2,CATNAGPGGYYGYTF,TGTGCCACCAATGCCGGTCCAGGCGGATACTATGGCTACACCTTC
TRBV6-1,NA,16,NA,TRBJ1-4,CASSEGLTTVNEKLFF,TGTGCCAGCAGTGAAGGTCTGACTACAGTTAATGAAAAACTGTTTTTT
TRBV30,NA,13,TRBD1,TRBJ1-2,CAWSPGGNYGYTF,TGTGCCTGGAGTCCAGGGGGCAACTATGGCTACACCTTC
TRBV7-9,many,12,NA,TRBJ1-1,CASSRDEGKAFF,TGTGCCAGCAGCCGGGACGAGGGAAAAGCTTTCTTT
TRBV5-4,once,16,NA,TRBJ1-1,CASSLLVFGGATEAFF,TGTGCCAGCAGCTTGTTGGTTTTCGGGGGGGCGACTGAAGCTTTCTTT
TRBV30,few,14,NA,TRBJ2-1,CAWSQLSSYNEQFF,TGTGCCTGGAGTCAGCTTAGCTCCTACAATGAGCAGTTCTTC
TRBV28,NA,15,TRBD2,TRBJ2-4,CASSFGGRAKNIQYF,TGTGCCAGCAGTTTTGGCGGGAGGGCCAAAAACATTCAGTACTTC
TRBV7-8,NA,18,NA,TRBJ2-6,CASSFRGLEYSGANVLTF,TGTGCCAGCAGCTTCCGAGGGCTTGAGTACTCCGGGGCCAACGTCCTGACTTTC
TRBV29-1,NA,14,NA,TRBJ2-1,CSARGGVGYNEQFF,TGCAGCGCCCGAGGGGGAGTAGGTTACAATGAGCAGTTCTTC
TRBV6-2/TRBV6-3,NA,17,TRBD2,TRBJ2-7,CASSPPLTSGGSYEQYF,TGTGCCAGCAGTCCCCCTCTTACTAGCGGGGGCTCCTACGAGCAGTACTTC
TRBV7-9,NA,16,TRBD2,TRBJ2-5,CASSLEAGGIGETQYF,TGTGCCAGCAGCTTAGAGGCGGGGGGGATCGGAGAGACCCAGTACTTC
TRBV2,NA,12,NA,TRBJ1-1,CASSVPPTEAFF,TGTGCCAGCAGTGTCCCCCCCACTGAAGCTTTCTTT
TRBV10-3,NA,15,NA,TRBJ1-5,CAIRTGGGSNQPQHF,TGTGCCATCCGAACGGGGGGCGGCAGCAATCAGCCCCAGCATTTT
TRBV28,NA,13,TRBD2,TRBJ2-1,CASSSGLAGEQFF,TGTGCCAGCAGTTCCGGACTAGCAGGGGAGCAGTTCTTC
TRBV7-2,NA,13,NA,TRBJ2-3,CASSLSRTDTQYF,TGTGCCAGCAGCCTCTCCCGCACAGATACGCAGTATTTT
TRBV27,few,14,NA,TRBJ2-5,CASSFLGGRETQYF,TGTGCCAGCAGTTTTTTGGGAGGACGGGAGACCCAGTACTTC
TRBV4-1,once,16,NA,TRBJ2-4,CASSQPGTGAKNIQYF,TGCGCCAGCAGCCAACCCGGAACAGGAGCCAAAAACATTCAGTACTTC
TRBV5-4,NA,14,NA,TRBJ1-1,CASSLGDVNTEAFF,TGTGCCAGCAGCTTGGGGGACGTGAACACTGAAGCTTTCTTT
TRBV2,NA,13,TRBD1,TRBJ1-6,CASSTGQGTPLHF,TGTGCCAGCAGTACCGGACAGGGGACACCCCTCCACTTT
TRBV30,NA,13,NA,TRBJ2-7,CAWSLTSRTEQYF,TGTGCCTGGAGTCTCACCTCCCGGACCGAGCAGTACTTC
TRBV5-1,NA,17,TRBD2,TRBJ2-5,CASSWGLAGGPRETQYF,TGCGCCAGCAGCTGGGGACTAGCGGGGGGGCCGCGGGAGACCCAGTACTTC
TRBV6-5,NA,16,TRBD1,TRBJ1-2,CASSYLTGQSNYGYTF,TGTGCCAGCAGTTACCTAACGGGACAGTCGAACTATGGCTACACCTTC
TRBV27,NA,13,NA,TRBJ1-5,CASNSGLGQPQHF,TGTGCCAGCAATTCAGGGTTGGGACAGCCCCAGCATTTT
TRBV27,NA,13,TRBD1,TRBJ2-5,CASGRGRGETQYF,TGTGCCAGCGGCAGGGGGCGAGGAGAGACCCAGTACTTC
TRBV2,NA,14,TRBD1,TRBJ1-3,CASTYRGSGNTIYF,TGTGCCAGCACATACAGGGGATCTGGAAACACCATATATTTT
TRBV18,NA,16,NA,TRBJ2-3,CASSDAGDASTDTQYF,TGTGCCAGCTCCGACGCAGGGGACGCTAGCACAGATACGCAGTATTTT
TRBV7-9,few,17,TRBD1,TRBJ1-6,CASSTSGTGGWNSPLHF,TGTGCCAGCAGCACTTCCGGGACAGGGGGCTGGAATTCACCCCTCCACTTT
TRBV19,NA,13,NA,TRBJ2-1,CASSSRSGGEQFF,TGTGCCAGTAGTTCACGAAGTGGTGGTGAGCAGTTCTTC
TRBV7-2,few,16,TRBD1,TRBJ2-7,CASSPWTGPSSYEQYF,TGTGCCAGCAGCCCCTGGACAGGGCCAAGCTCCTACGAGCAGTACTTC
TRBV5-1,few,16,TRBD1,TRBJ1-1,CASRKGQTAGNTEAFF,TGCGCCAGCAGAAAGGGACAGACCGCGGGGAACACTGAAGCTTTCTTT
TRBV14,NA,16,NA,TRBJ2-1,CASSQGPLGRHNEQFF,TGTGCCAGCAGCCAAGGTCCCTTGGGCAGGCACAATGAGCAGTTCTTC
TRBV5-4,NA,16,TRBD2,TRBJ2-2,CASSRSGGLGAGELFF,TGTGCCAGCAGCCGCTCGGGGGGACTAGGGGCCGGGGAGCTGTTTTTT
TRBV6-5,NA,16,NA,TRBJ1-1,CASSYIVRGPNTEAFF,TGTGCCAGCAGTTACATCGTCCGGGGCCCGAACACTGAAGCTTTCTTT
TRBV7-3,NA,13,TRBD2,TRBJ2-1,CASSLGLAYEQFF,TGTGCCAGCAGCTTGGGACTAGCGTACGAGCAGTTCTTC
TRBV3-1/TRBV3-2,once,15,TRBD1,TRBJ2-3,CASSHRQGKGDTQYF,TGTGCCAGCAGCCACAGACAGGGGAAGGGAGATACGCAGTATTTT
TRBV9,few,15,TRBD2,TRBJ2-3,CASSTGLAGGDTQYF,TGTGCCAGCAGCACGGGACTAGCCGGGGGAGATACGCAGTATTTT
TRBV19,once,15,TRBD1,TRBJ2-7,CASSTPTGGLYEQYF,TGTGCCAGTAGTACCCCGACAGGGGGCTTGTACGAGCAGTACTTC
TRBV28,NA,15,NA,TRBJ1-5,CASSLQGFPNQPQHF,TGTGCCAGCAGTTTACAGGGGTTTCCGAATCAGCCCCAGCATTTT
TRBV28,NA,15,NA,TRBJ2-2,CASSSSPGNTGELFF,TGTGCCAGCAGTTCCTCGCCGGGGAACACCGGGGAGCTGTTTTTT
TRBV7-2,NA,16,TRBD1,TRBJ2-5,CASSWTGTGGQETQYF,TGTGCCAGCAGCTGGACCGGGACAGGGGGCCAAGAGACCCAGTACTTC
TRBV2,NA,16,NA,TRBJ1-1,CASRIDGQREETEAFF,TGTGCCAGCAGAATAGATGGGCAAAGGGAAGAAACTGAAGCTTTCTTT
TRBV4-3,NA,16,TRBD2,TRBJ2-5,CASSQGGAGGRIPEYF,TGCGCCAGCAGCCAAGGGGGTGCGGGGGGGCGGATCCCGGAGTACTTC